The 5 T cell receptor beta chains given below trace back to one sample, sequenced in a study of shared clonotypes between healthy human individuals (dated by TCRdb to the early 2020s). Library prep was done by the immunoSEQ multiplex PCR assay. TCRdb's version of the immuneACCESS table is confined to in-frame rearrangements and falls short of the full clone set. An unresolved V gene accounts for under half of the shortfall where checked; the remainder is of unknown origin. The sample table lists about 2.1 million clones, 93% of them with a count of one. The top ten hold approximately 1.7% of the sample. For the CD8 naive samples, CD45RO-negative cells were positively selected for CCR7, yielding a CD45RA+CCR7+ population from which TemRA cells were excluded. The sequencing sample was made of naive CD8+ T cells from PBMCs. Explained via the paper, the cell subset or site label denotes: CD45RA+CCR7+. The receptors originated from a man between 18 and 35 years old in good health. Some clones in this sample may be carry-over from other donors' samples.

V is TRBV7-2 and J is TRBJ2-3; TRBD2 aligns across 14 bases. The CDR3 has 16 amino acids. With V trimmed by 4 bases and J by 5 bases, 5 bases remained unmatched. Germline lookup yields CDR1 SGHTA and CDR2 FQGNSA. This CDR3 is CASSSGLAGAKDTQYF. CDR3 sequence (DNA): TGTGCCAGCAGCTCGGGACTAGCGGGAGCCAAAGATACGCAGTATTTT.

The V and J genes are TRBV15 and TRBJ1-5, with 7 bases identical to TRBD1. The CDR3 has 18 amino acids. From germline, CDR1 is LNHNV and CDR2 YYDKDF (reference sequence). V shed 4 bases, J shed 2 bases, and the junction held 14 bases outside the gene matches. The CDR3 here is CATSMSGGTRVGNQPQHF. The CDR3 DNA sequence: TGTGCCACCAGCATGTCAGGGGGAACCAGGGTTGGCAATCAGCCCCAGCATTTT.

A word on this clone: The sample holds other DNA sequences that translate to the same CDR3. V is TRBV28 and J is TRBJ2-2; D perhaps matches TRBD2 (6 bases). CDR3 length equals 14 residues. Germline V gives CDR1 MDHEN, CDR2 SYDVKM. Trimming cost V 3 bases and J 4 bases, with 9 bases left between them. The CDR3 nucleotides are TGTGCCAGCAGTTTTGCTAGCGTCACCGGGGAGCTGTTTTTT. Its protein product is CASSFASVTGELFF.

The CDR3 is CASSEHRLQNTEAFF. Written as DNA, the CDR3 is TGTGCCAGCAGTGAACACAGGCTCCAGAACACTGAAGCTTTCTTT. This chain uses TRBV6-1 with TRBJ1-1; weak D call: TRBD1 (5 bases). Germline V lookup: CDR1 MNHNS, CDR2 SASEGT. The CDR3 runs to 15 residues. Trimming pared 2 bases from V and 1 base from J, leaving 11 bases between.

This chain uses TRBV2 with TRBJ2-7, with D perhaps matching TRBD1 or TRBD2 (5 bases each). The CDR3 length is 14 residues. V shed 5 bases and J shed 0 bases, with 11 bases lying between them. Germline V gene sequence: CDR1 SNHLY, CDR2 FYNNEI. The CDR3 region has the DNA TGTGCCAGCAGTTTGGGGGTCTTCTCCTACGAGCAGTACTTC. Translation gives CASSLGVFSYEQYF.